The next 9 T cell receptor beta chains were all read from a single sample in a study of blood T cell repertoires in COVID-19. Profiling relied on immunoSEQ multiplex PCR, and the TCRdb table lists in-frame clones only, not all of them. The sample records around 300,000 clones, about nine tenths being singletons. The specimen sequenced was PBMCs or T cells enriched from blood (not recorded which). Receptors originate from a woman aged 50 to 60 who had recovered from COVID-19.

This chain links TRBV5-1 with TRBJ2-5; TRBD1 might be the D (5 bases). The CDR3 loop spans 16 amino acids. Looked up from germline, CDR1 is SGHRS and CDR2 is YFSETQ. With 3 bases removed from V and 4 bases from J, the gap between germline ends came to 19 bases. CDR3 region: CASSSRGPSSPETQYF. CDR3 nucleotides: TGCGCCAGCAGCTCAAGGGGCCCTTCCTCCCCAGAGACCCAGTACTTC.

The chain has TRBV18 and TRBJ2-3; D uncertain. The V and J ends lost 3 bases and 3 bases respectively, with 10 bases between them. The CDR3 is 14 amino acids. Germline V lookup: CDR1 KGHSH, CDR2 LQKENI. CDR3 residues: CASSPPLRTDTQYF. DNA for the CDR3: TGTGCCAGCTCACCCCCCTTGAGGACAGATACGCAGTATTTT.

The chain employs TRBV30 and TRBJ2-1; D remains ambiguous. V lost 2 bases to trimming and J lost 4 bases, with 9 bases between them. Germline CDR1 reads GTSNPN; CDR2 reads SVGIG (reference sequence). The CDR3 runs 13 residues. The CDR3: CAWSSLSYNEQFF. The CDR3 DNA reads TGTGCCTGGAGTTCCCTGAGTTACAATGAGCAGTTCTTC.

This clone is a singleton in its sample. This chain's CDR3 is CASSGAAPTDTQYF. CDR3 coding DNA: TGTGCCAGCAGTGGGGCAGCCCCCACAGATACGCAGTATTTT. This rearrangement joins TRBV2 to TRBJ2-3, with D unresolved. V was shortened by 4 bases and J by 2 bases, with 10 bases between the two germline ends. CDR1 and CDR2 from the germline V gene are SNHLY and FYNNEI. The length of the CDR3 is 14 residues.

DNA for the CDR3: TGTGCCAGCAGCCGTCCGGGCGGGAGTGACGCTACGCAGTATTTT. Protein: CASSRPGGSDATQYF. This chain links TRBV28 with TRBJ2-3; 7 bases fit TRBD2. The CDR3 runs 15 residues. J was trimmed by 8 bases and V by 6 bases; bases with no gene match: 14. Per the germline V gene, CDR1 is MDHEN and CDR2 is SYDVKM.

CDR3 sequence reads: CASSQEARTYEQYF. CDR3 bases: TGCGCCAGCAGCCAAGAAGCCAGGACCTACGAGCAGTACTTC. The V and J genes are TRBV4-3 and TRBJ2-7; no clear D. V gave up 0 bases and J gave up 2 bases, with 8 bases separating them. This CDR3 is 14 amino acids long. Germline CDR1 is LGHNA and CDR2 is YSLEER.

The chain carries TRBV28 and TRBJ1-5; 8 bases fit TRBD1. The germline CDR1 and CDR2 sequences are MDHEN and SYDVKM. The CDR3 totals 15 residues. Trimming took 5 bases from V and 7 from J; bases not matched to a gene: 10. The CDR3 DNA sequence: TGTGCCAGCAGTGCCGGGACAGGCCTCCGCCAGCCCCAGCATTTT. This gives the protein CASSAGTGLRQPQHF.

V usage is TRBV18 and J usage is TRBJ1-1, with TRBD1 as a possible D gene (5 bases). Trimming shortened V by 6 bases and J by 7 bases, and 18 bases separated the two germline ends. The CDR3 loop spans 14 amino acids. In germline, CDR1 is KGHSH, CDR2 LQKENI. The CDR3 coding sequence is TGTGCCAGCTCCCCCTTTAGGGGTGAAGGTGAAGCTTTCTTT. Protein product: CASSPFRGEGEAFF.

This sequence joins TRBV28 and TRBJ2-7; a weak D match, TRBD1 (6 bases). Trimming shortened V by 7 bases and J by 1 base, and 8 bases separated the two germline ends. Germline V CDR1 and CDR2: MDHEN, SYDVKM. This CDR3 is 12 amino acids long. The CDR3 bases are TGTGCCAGCATGGACAGTTCCTACGAGCAGTACTTC. Amino acid sequence: CASMDSSYEQYF.